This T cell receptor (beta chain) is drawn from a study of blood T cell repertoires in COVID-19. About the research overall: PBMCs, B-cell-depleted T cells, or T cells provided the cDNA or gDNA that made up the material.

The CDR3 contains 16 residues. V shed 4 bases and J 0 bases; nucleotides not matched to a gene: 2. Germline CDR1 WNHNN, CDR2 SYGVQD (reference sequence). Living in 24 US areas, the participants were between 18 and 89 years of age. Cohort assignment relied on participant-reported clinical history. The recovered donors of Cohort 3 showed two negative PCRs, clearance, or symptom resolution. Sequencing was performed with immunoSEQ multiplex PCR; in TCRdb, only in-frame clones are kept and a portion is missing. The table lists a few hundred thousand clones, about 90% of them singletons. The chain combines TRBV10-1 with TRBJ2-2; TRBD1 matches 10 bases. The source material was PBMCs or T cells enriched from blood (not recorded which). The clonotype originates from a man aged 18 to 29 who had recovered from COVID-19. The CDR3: CASSGGTGANTGELFF. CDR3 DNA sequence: TGCGCCAGCAGTGGTGGGACAGGGGCGAACACCGGGGAGCTGTTTTTT.